The sample holds many counts of the clone carrying this T cell receptor beta chain. Its antigen is unknown. The length of the CDR3 is 16 residues. The junction had 7 bases not matched to a gene; V was cut back by 0 bases and J by 5 bases. Looked up from germline, CDR1 is SGHVS and CDR2 is FQNEAQ. These data come from a study of metastatic and nonmetastatic thyroid tumors. About the study: Repertoires from blood and tumor or nodule tissue of malignant and benign thyroid patients were compared. Findings and limits, study-wide: It was reported that TCR beta diversity was significantly higher in malignant thyroid tumors than benign nodules, in blood and tumor.

Thyroid surgery took place with no prior treatment in any patient. In the original workflow: Clinicopathological groups differed in CDR3, with these differences serving to build a distant-metastasis classifier for papillary thyroid cancer. TCRdb re-called the PCR reads via MiXCR. What appears here as the V and J calls and clone size reflects TCRdb's work, not the paper's. Of roughly 14,000 clones listed, 30% to 35% were seen once; the top ten hold around a quarter. This clonotype was sampled from a female donor with papillary thyroid cancer or a benign thyroid nodule (not recorded which). Some clones in this sample may be carry-over from other donors' samples. J is TRBJ2-7 and V is TRBV7-8; 10 bases map to TRBD1. Source material: tumor tissue. The CDR3 DNA reads TGTGCCAGCAGCTTAGCAAGCAGGACAGGGGGAAACGAGCAGTACTTC. Residues: CASSLASRTGGNEQYF. The variable domain in full, with the rest retrieved from reference TRBV7-8 and TRBJ2-7, is GAGVSQSPRYKVAKRGQDVALRCDPISGHVSLFWYQQALGQGPEFLTYFQNEAQLDKSGLPSDRFFAERPEGSVSTLKIQRTQQEDSAVYLCASSLASRTGGNEQYFGPGTRLTVT.